The table lists the clone carrying this T cell receptor beta chain with a few counts. This entry is derived from a study of regulatory T cells. The PCR used 52 TRBV and 13 TRBJ primers. TCRdb's copy holds only in-frame clones and misses some; the assay was immunoSEQ multiplex PCR. The data show 2,000 to 2,500 clones, with less than 75% seen just once and 33% held by the top ten. V lost 3 bases and J 6 bases, leaving 3 bases between the germline ends. Germline CDR1 and CDR2: MDHEN and SYDVKM. This CDR3 has 12 residues. Autoimmunity was present in every CD3G-deficient patient, worse in two. Patients aged 2 to 39 years had fewer naive T cells.

The sequence came from a person younger than 45 with CD3G deficiency. The specimen was CD8+ T cells sorted from blood. The rearrangement links TRBV28 to TRBJ1-6; D gene ambiguous. The CDR3 bases are TGTGCCAGCAGTTTGAGTAATTCACCCCTCCACTTT. It yields the protein CASSLSNSPLHF.